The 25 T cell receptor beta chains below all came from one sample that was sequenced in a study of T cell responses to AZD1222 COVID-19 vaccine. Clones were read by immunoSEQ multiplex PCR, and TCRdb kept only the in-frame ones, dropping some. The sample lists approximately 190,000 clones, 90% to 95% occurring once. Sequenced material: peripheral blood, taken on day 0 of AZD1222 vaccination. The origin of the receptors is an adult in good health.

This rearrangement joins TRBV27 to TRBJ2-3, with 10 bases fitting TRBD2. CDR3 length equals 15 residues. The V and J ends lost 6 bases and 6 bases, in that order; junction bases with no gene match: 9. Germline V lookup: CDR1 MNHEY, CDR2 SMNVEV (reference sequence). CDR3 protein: CASRTGLAAWDTQYF. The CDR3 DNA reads TGTGCCAGCAGAACTGGACTAGCGGCCTGGGATACGCAGTATTTT.

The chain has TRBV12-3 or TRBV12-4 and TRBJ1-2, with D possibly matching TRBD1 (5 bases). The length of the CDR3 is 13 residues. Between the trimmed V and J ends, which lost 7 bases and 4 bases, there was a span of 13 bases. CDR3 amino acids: CASTPGFSYGYTF. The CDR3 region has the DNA TGTGCCAGCACCCCAGGGTTCAGCTATGGCTACACCTTC.

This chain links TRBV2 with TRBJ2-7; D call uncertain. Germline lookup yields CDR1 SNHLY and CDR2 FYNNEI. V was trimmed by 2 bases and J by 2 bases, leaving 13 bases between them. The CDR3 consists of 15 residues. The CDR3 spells CASSEIMAATYEQYF. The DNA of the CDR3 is TGTGCCAGCAGTGAAATTATGGCCGCCACCTACGAGCAGTACTTC.

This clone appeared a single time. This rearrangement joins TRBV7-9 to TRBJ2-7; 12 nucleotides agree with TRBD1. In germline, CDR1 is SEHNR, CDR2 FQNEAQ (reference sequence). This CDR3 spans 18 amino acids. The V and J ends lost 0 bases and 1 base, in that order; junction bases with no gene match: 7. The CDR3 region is CASSLAIRGQGASYEQYF. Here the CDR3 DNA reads TGTGCCAGCAGCTTAGCGATTCGGGGACAGGGGGCTTCCTACGAGCAGTACTTC.

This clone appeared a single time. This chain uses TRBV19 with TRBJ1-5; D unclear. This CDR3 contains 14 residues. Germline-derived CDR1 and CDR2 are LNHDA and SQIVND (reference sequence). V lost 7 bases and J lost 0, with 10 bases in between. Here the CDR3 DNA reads TGTGCCAGTATGGGAGACGATAGCAATCAGCCCCAGCATTTT. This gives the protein CASMGDDSNQPQHF. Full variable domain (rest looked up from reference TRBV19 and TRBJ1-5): DGGITQSPKYLFRKEGQNVTLSCEQNLNHDAMYWYRQDPGQGLRLIYYSQIVNDFQKGDIAEGYSVSREKKESFPLTVTSAQKNPTAFYLCASMGDDSNQPQHFGDGTRLSIL.

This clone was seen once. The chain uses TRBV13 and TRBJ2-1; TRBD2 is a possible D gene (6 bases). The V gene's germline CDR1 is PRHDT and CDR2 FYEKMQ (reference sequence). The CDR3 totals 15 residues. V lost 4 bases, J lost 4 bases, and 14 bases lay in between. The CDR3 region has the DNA TGTGCCAGCAGCTACGAAGAGCGGGTATACAATGAGCAGTTCTTC. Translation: CASSYEERVYNEQFF. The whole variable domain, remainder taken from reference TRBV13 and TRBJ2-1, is AAGVIQSPRHLIKEKRETATLKCYPIPRHDTVYWYQQGPGQDPQFLISFYEKMQSDKGSIPDRFSAQQFSDYHSELNMSSLELGDSALYFCASSYEERVYNEQFFGPGTRLTVL.

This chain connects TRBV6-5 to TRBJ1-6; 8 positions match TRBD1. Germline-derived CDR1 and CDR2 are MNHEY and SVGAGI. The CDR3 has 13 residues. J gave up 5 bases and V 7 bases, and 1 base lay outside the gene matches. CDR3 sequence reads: CASKDRDNSPLHF. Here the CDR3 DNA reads TGTGCCAGCAAGGACAGGGATAATTCACCCCTCCACTTT.

The CDR3 coding sequence is TGTGCCAGCAGCTTGGCCGGGGGACCTAGGGCCGGCTACACCTTC. The encoded protein is CASSLAGGPRAGYTF. The V and J genes are TRBV5-4 and TRBJ1-2, with a weak D call TRBD1 (5 bases). CDR1 SGHNT and CDR2 YYREEE come from the germline V gene (reference sequence). V was shortened by 0 bases and J by 8 bases, with 17 bases between the two germline ends. CDR3 length: 15 residues.

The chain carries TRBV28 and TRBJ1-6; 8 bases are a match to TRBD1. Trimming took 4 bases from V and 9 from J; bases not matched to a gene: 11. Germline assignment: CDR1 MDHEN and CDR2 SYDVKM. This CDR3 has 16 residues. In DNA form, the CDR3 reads TGTGCCAGCAGTTACCCCGGTGGGACAGGCGCTTCACCCCTCCACTTT. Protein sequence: CASSYPGGTGASPLHF.

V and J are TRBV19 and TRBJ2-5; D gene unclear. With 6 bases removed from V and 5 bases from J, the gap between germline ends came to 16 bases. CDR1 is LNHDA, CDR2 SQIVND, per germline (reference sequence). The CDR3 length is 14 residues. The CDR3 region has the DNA TGTGCCAGTAGGCCTCCGGGCACGCGGGAGACCCAGTACTTC. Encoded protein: CASRPPGTRETQYF.

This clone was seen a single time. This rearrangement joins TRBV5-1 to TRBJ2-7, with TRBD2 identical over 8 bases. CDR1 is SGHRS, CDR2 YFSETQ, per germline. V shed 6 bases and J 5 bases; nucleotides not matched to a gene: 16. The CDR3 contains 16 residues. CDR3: CASKGEPGLARNEQYF. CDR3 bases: TGCGCCAGCAAGGGAGAGCCCGGACTAGCTAGGAACGAGCAGTACTTC.

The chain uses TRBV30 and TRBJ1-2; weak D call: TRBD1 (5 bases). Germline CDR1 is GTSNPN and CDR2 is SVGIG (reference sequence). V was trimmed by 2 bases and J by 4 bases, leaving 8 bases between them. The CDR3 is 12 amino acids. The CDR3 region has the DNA TGTGCCTGGAGTCCAGGGTTCTATGGCTACACCTTC. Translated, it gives CAWSPGFYGYTF.

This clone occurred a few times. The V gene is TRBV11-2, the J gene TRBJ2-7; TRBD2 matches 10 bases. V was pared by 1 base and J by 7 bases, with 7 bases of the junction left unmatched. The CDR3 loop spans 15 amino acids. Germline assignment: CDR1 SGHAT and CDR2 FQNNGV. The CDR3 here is CASSLATSGQGEQYF. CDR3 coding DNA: TGTGCCAGCAGCTTAGCGACTAGCGGGCAGGGGGAGCAGTACTTC. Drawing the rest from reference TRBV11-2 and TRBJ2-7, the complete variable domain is EAGVAQSPRYKIIEKRQSVAFWCNPISGHATLYWYQQILGQGPKLLIQFQNNGVVDDSQLPKDRFSAERLKGVDSTLKIQPAKLEDSAVYLCASSLATSGQGEQYFGPGTRLTVT.

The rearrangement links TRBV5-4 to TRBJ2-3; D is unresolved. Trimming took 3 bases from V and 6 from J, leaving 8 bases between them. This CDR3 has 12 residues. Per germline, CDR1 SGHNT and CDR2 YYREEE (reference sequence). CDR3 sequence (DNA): TGTGCCAGCAGCTCTTGGGGTGATACGCAGTATTTT. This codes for CASSSWGDTQYF.

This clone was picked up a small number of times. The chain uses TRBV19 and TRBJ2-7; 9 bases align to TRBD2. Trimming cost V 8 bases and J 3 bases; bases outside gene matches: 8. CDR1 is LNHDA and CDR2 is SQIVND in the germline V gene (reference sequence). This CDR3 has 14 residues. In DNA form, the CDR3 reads TGTGCCAGTCGCAGGGAAGCGGGAGGCTACGAGCAGTACTTC. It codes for CASRREAGGYEQYF.

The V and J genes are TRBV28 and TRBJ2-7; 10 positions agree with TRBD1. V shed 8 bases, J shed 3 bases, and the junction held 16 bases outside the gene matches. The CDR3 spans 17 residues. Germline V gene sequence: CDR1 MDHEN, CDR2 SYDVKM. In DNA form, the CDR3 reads TGTGCCAGCTCCTCAGCCGGGGACAGGGGAACGGACTACGAGCAGTACTTC. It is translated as CASSSAGDRGTDYEQYF.

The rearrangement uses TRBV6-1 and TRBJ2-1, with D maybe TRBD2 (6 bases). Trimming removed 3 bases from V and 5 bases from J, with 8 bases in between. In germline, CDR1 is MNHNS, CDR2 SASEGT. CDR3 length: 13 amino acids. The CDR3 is CASSERDNNEQFF. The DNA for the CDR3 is TGTGCCAGCAGTGAGCGGGATAACAATGAGCAGTTCTTC.

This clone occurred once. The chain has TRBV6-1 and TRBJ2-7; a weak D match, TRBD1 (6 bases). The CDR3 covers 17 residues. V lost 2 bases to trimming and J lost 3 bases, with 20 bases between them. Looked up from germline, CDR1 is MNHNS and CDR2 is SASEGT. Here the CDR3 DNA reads TGTGCCAGCAGTGAAAGCTCAGACAGGTTCTTAATCTACGAGCAGTACTTC. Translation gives CASSESSDRFLIYEQYF.

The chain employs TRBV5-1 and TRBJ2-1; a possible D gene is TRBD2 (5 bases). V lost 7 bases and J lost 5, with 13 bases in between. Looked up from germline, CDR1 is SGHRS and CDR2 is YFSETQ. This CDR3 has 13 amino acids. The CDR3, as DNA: TGCGCCAGCTGGGAGTGGGGAAACAATGAGCAGTTCTTC. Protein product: CASWEWGNNEQFF.

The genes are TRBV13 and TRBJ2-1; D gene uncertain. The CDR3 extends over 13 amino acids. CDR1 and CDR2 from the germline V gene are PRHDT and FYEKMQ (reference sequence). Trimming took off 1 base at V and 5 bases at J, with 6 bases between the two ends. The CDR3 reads CASSLVRDNEQFF. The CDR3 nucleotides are TGTGCCAGCAGCTTAGTAAGAGACAATGAGCAGTTCTTC.

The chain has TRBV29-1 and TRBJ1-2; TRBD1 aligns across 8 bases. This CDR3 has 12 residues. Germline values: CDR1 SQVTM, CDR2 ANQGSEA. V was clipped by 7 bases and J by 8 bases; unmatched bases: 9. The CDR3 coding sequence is TGCAGCGCTGCGGCGACAGGGGAAGGCTACACCTTC. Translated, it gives CSAAATGEGYTF.

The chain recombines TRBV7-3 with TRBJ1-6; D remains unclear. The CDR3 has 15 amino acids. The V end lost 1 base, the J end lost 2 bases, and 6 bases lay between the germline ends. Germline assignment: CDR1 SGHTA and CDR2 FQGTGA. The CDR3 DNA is TGTGCCAGCAGCTTAAATCCCGCCTATAATTCACCCCTCCACTTT. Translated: CASSLNPAYNSPLHF.

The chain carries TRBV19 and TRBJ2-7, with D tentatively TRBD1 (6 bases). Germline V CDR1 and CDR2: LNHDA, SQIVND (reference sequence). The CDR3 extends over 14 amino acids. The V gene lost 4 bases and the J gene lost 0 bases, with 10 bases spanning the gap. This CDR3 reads CASSKGQSSYEQYF. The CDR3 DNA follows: TGTGCCAGTAGTAAAGGACAGAGCTCCTACGAGCAGTACTTC.

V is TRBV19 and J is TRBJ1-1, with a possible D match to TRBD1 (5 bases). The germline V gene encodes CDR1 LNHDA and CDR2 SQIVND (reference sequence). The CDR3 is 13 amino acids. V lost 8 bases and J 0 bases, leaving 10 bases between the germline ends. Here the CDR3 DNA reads TGTGCCAGTGAAATGGGGGTGAACACTGAAGCTTTCTTT. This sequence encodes CASEMGVNTEAFF.

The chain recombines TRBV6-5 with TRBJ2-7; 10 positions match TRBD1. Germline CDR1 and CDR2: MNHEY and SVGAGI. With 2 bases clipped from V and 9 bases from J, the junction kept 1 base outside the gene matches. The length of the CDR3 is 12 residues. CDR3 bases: TGTGCCAGCAGTTACCGACAGGGGGCGCAGTACTTC. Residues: CASSYRQGAQYF.